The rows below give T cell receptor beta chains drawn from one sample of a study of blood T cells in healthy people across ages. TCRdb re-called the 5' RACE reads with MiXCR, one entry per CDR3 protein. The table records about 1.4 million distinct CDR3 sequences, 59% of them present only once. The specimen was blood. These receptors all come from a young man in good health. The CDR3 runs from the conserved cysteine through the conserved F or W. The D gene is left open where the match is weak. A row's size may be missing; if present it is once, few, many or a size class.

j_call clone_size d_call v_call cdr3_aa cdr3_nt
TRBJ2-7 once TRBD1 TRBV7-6 CASSPRDRGSEQYF TGTGCCAGCAGCCCCCGGGACAGGGGGTCCGAGCAGTACTTC
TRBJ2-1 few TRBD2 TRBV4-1 CASSQDPPQRGVNEQFF TGCGCCAGCAGCCAAGATCCCCCCCAGCGGGGGGTTAATGAGCAGTTCTTC
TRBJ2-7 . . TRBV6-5 CASSFTGSNEQYF TGTGCCAGCAGTTTTACAGGGTCCAACGAGCAGTACTTC
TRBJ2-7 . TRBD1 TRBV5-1 CAGRTGDDGSYEQYF TGCGCCGGTCGCACAGGGGATGATGGCTCCTACGAGCAGTACTTC
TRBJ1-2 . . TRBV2 CASSEMGINYGYTF TGTGCCAGCAGTGAAATGGGGATCAACTATGGCTACACCTTC
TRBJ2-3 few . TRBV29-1 CSVETGIGMDLSSTDTQYF TGCAGCGTCGAAACCGGTATAGGAATGGACCTCTCTAGCACAGATACGCAGTATTTT
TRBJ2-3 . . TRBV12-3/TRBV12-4 CASSLYPGSSTDTQYF TGTGCCAGCAGTTTATATCCAGGGAGCAGCACAGATACGCAGTATTTT
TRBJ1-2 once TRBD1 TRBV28 CASSFYGQGDGYTF TGTGCCAGCAGTTTTTACGGTCAGGGGGATGGCTACACCTTC
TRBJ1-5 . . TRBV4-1 CASSQDYGQPQHF TGCGCCAGCAGCCAAGATTATGGTCAGCCCCAGCATTTT
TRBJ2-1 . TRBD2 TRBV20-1 CSAHQPGGSRPVDNEQFF TGCAGTGCTCATCAACCGGGGGGATCGAGACCAGTTGACAATGAGCAGTTCTTC
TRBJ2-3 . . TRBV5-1 CASSTDKILSTDTQYF TGCGCCAGCAGCACGGACAAAATCCTTAGCACAGATACGCAGTATTTT
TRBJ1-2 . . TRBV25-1 CASSVLGNYGYTF TGTGCCAGCAGTGTGCTCGGAAACTATGGCTACACCTTC
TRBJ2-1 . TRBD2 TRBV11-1 CASSNFFSASGSHNEQFF TGTGCCAGCAGCAACTTTTTTTCAGCTAGCGGGAGTCACAATGAGCAGTTCTTC
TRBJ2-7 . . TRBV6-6 CASSYSGGETYEQYF TGTGCCAGCAGTTACTCGGGGGGTGAAACCTACGAGCAGTACTTC
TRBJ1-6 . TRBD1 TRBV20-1 CSARRTGDSPLHF TGCAGTGCTAGGAGGACAGGGGATTCACCCCTCCACTTT
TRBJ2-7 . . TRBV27 CASSLSRGASYEQYF TGTGCCAGCAGTTTATCTAGGGGGGCTAGTTACGAGCAGTACTTC